Following are 16 T cell receptor delta chains from one sample sequenced in a study of gammadelta T cells in human blood (dated by TCRdb to 2020 to 2022). Receptor amplification or capture employed RT-PCR. Sequencer: Illumina MiSeq. TCRdb called clones anew from the public reads via CATT; matching DNA rows were later pooled. Present in this sample are under 800 delta-chain clones, about 35% of which were seen just once. The ten largest clonotypes hold 20% to 25% of the sample. The sample comprised Vgamma9Vdelta2 gamma-delta T cells from infant blood. These receptors were taken from a human donor.

This clone was observed once. This likely reflects a read error, since a far larger clone is one base away. The chain has TRDV2 and TRDJ3; 10 bases line up with TRDD3. TCRdb supplies no J gene; here it was assigned by aligning the nucleotide sequence to germline. Unmatched junction bases numbered 3, after V lost 2 bases and J lost 0 bases. The CDR3 spans 18 residues. Germline V gene data show CDR1 as GEAIGNYY and CDR2 as EKD. In DNA, the CDR3 is TGTGCCTGTGACATCGCTGGGGGATACTCCTGGGACACCCGACAGATGTTTTTC. Translating gives CACDIAGGYSWDTRQMFF.

This sequence joins TRDV2 and TRDJ2, with 10 bases fitting TRDD3. TCRdb carries no J gene annotation; the J gene was assigned here by matching the DNA with germline. The CDR3 runs to 15 residues. Germline V gives CDR1 GEAIGNYY, CDR2 EKD. The junction had 4 bases not matched to a gene; V was cut back by 2 bases and J by 5 bases. Here the CDR3 reads CACDKVLGDTAQLFF. In nucleotides, the CDR3 is TGTGCCTGTGACAAAGTACTGGGGGATACAGCACAACTCTTCTTT.

About this clone: TCRdb assigns this DNA the protein of a much larger clone, which departs from its translation at residue 3; this likely reflects a read error, and the protein shown comes from translating the DNA. The genes are TRDV2 and TRDJ3; TRDD3 aligns across 8 bases. TCRdb offers no J gene call, so here the DNA was matched to germline to obtain one. This CDR3 comprises 19 residues. Germline V lookup: CDR1 GEAIGNYY, CDR2 EKD. In DNA, the CDR3 is TGTGCCTGGGACACAGTACTGGGGGCCTTCTCCTGGGACACCCGACAGATGTTTTTC. Protein: CAWDTVLGAFSWDTRQMFF.

A word on this clone: A read error is likely here: a far larger clone is one base away. The chain has TRDV2 and TRDJ3; 10 bases are a match to TRDD3. TCRdb offers no J gene call, so here the DNA was matched to germline to obtain one. The CDR3 spans 17 residues. Unmatched junction bases numbered 9, after V lost 0 bases and J lost 11 bases. Per the germline V gene, CDR1 is GEAIGNYY and CDR2 is EKD. The CDR3 protein is CACDTVLGDIKARQMFF. In DNA, the CDR3 is TGTGCCTGTGACACCGTTCTGGGGGATATAAAGGCCCGACAGATGTTTTTC.

With regard to this clone: A far larger clone is only one base removed, so a read error is likely. This chain uses TRDV2 with TRDJ3, with 11 bases lining up with TRDD3. In the absence of a J gene in TCRdb, the DNA was matched to germline to assign it here. The length of the CDR3 is 20 residues. Germline lookup yields CDR1 GEAIGNYY and CDR2 EKD. Germline trimming cut 3 bases from V and 0 bases from J; bases unmatched to any gene: 9. The CDR3 DNA is TGTGCCTGTGACCCCGCGGGTACTGGGGGATACTCCTGGGACACCCGACAGATGTTTTTC. Its protein is CACDPAGTGGYSWDTRQMFF.

This clone was seen more than once but under ten times. A clone one base away is much larger, so this may be a read error. This sequence joins TRDV2 and TRDJ3; 11 bases align to TRDD3. The V gene end was trimmed by 5 bases and the J gene end by 2 bases; junction bases not matched to a gene: 7. Germline values: CDR1 GEAIGNYY, CDR2 EKD. This CDR3 region has 18 residues. CDR3 sequence: CACGKILGDTWDTRQMFF. The CDR3 bases are TGTGCCTGTGGCAAAATACTGGGGGATACCTGGGACACCCGACAGATGTTTTTC.

As regards this clone: A much larger clone lies a single base off, so this may be a read error. The chain joins TRDV2 to TRDJ1; TRDD3 matches 10 bases. Germline CDR1 and CDR2: GEAIGNYY and EKD. V trimming: 7 bases; J trimming: 2 bases; junction bases outside the gene matches: 6. This CDR3 is 14 amino acids long. CDR3 in amino acids: CAWDLLGDTDKLIF. CDR3 coding DNA: TGTGCCTGGGACCTACTGGGGGATACCGATAAACTCATCTTT.

By sample fraction, this clone is large. The chain recombines TRDV2 with TRDJ3, with TRDD3 identical over 10 bases. This CDR3 has 18 residues. J was trimmed by 2 bases and V by 0 bases; bases with no gene match: 3. Germline V gives CDR1 GEAIGNYY, CDR2 EKD. CDR3 protein: CACDTVGGYTWDTRQMFF. CDR3 DNA sequence: TGTGCCTGTGACACCGTTGGGGGATACACCTGGGACACCCGACAGATGTTTTTC.

Concerning this clone itself: This likely reflects a read error, since a far larger clone is one base away. The chain combines TRDV2 with TRDJ2; TRDD3 matches 9 bases. The J gene is not listed in TCRdb, so it was assigned here from a DNA match to germline. J was trimmed by 0 bases and V by 6 bases; bases with no gene match: 7. This CDR3 region has 16 residues. CDR1 is GEAIGNYY and CDR2 is EKD in the germline V gene. The CDR3 loop reads CACNILGEALTAQLFF. The CDR3, as DNA: TGTGCCTGTAACATACTGGGGGAAGCTTTGACAGCACAACTCTTCTTT.

With respect to this clone: This sequence is one base from a far larger clone and is likely a read error. Other nucleotide sequences in the sample specify the same CDR3. The rearrangement links TRDV2 to TRDJ1; a possible D gene is TRDD3 (5 bases). TCRdb records no J gene; here it was assigned by comparing the DNA to germline. The CDR3 contains 16 residues. CDR1 is GEAIGNYY and CDR2 is EKD in the germline V gene. V dropped 4 bases and J dropped 0 bases, with 17 bases sitting between them. CDR3 sequence: CACDLAGSQYTDKLIF. Here the CDR3 DNA reads TGTGCCTGTGATCTGGCGGGGAGTCAGTACACCGATAAACTCATCTTT.

The V gene is uncalled and the J gene is TRDJ2; the table's D gene call, TRDD3, was not cross checked with the DNA. The CDR3 has 28 residues. In DNA, the CDR3 is TGCAGTGGTATCAACGCAGAGTACATGGGGAAGGTTTTTCGTAATGATGCCTGTGGTAGTGCTTTGACAGCACAACTCTTCTTT. Protein product: CSGINAEYMGKVFRNDACGSALTAQLFF.

A word on this clone: Sequence at one end of the junction differs from germline and may be a read error. The rearrangement uses TRDV2 and TRDJ3; D is possibly TRDD3 (6 bases). As TCRdb names no J gene, one was assigned here on the basis of a DNA match to germline. The V gene's germline CDR1 is GEAIGNYY and CDR2 EKD. This CDR3 region has 16 residues. The CDR3 nucleotides are TGTGCCGGTGACACCTTGGGGATTTGGGACACCCGACAGATGTTTTTC. It translates to CAGDTLGIWDTRQMFF.

By frequency in the sample, this clone is hyperexpanded. V gene TRDV2 combines with J gene TRDJ3, with TRDD3 identical over 9 bases. V trimming: 3 bases; J trimming: 0 bases; junction bases outside the gene matches: 2. This CDR3 contains 17 residues. Germline CDR1 and CDR2: GEAIGNYY and EKD. CDR3 sequence (DNA): TGTGCCTGTGACTACTGGGGGAGCTCCTGGGACACCCGACAGATGTTTTTC. It yields the protein CACDYWGSSWDTRQMFF.

Regarding this clone: TCRdb's protein for this DNA is that of a much larger clone and differs from the translation at residue 10, likely a read error; the protein shown is the DNA translation. This sequence joins TRDV2 and TRDJ3, with a weak D call TRDD3 (6 bases). Here the J gene came from matching the DNA to germline, since TCRdb omits it. The CDR3 is made up of 19 amino acids. Trimming removed 1 base from V and 1 base from J, with 16 bases in between. Germline assignment: CDR1 GEAIGNYY and CDR2 EKD. CDR3 nucleotides: TGTGCCTGTGACACGGGATGGGGGGACATATCCTGGGACACCCGACAGATGTTTTTC. It encodes CACDTGWGDISWDTRQMFF.

This rearrangement joins TRDV2 to TRDJ3; 11 nucleotides align to TRDD3. No J gene is reported in TCRdb; it was inferred here by comparing the DNA with germline. The CDR3 has 18 residues. Germline V gives CDR1 GEAIGNYY, CDR2 EKD. Trimming took 3 bases from V and 0 from J; bases not matched to a gene: 3. CDR3 loop: CACDPTGGYSWDTRQMFF. The CDR3 bases are TGTGCCTGTGACCCTACTGGGGGATACTCCTGGGACACCCGACAGATGTTTTTC.

Sample share makes this clone medium-sized. V is TRDV2 and J is TRDJ2, with 9 bases that match TRDD3. The CDR3 runs to 17 residues. Germline V CDR1 and CDR2: GEAIGNYY, EKD. V lost 0 bases, J lost 3 bases, and 7 bases stayed unmatched. The CDR3 loop is CACDTLGDKAVTAQLFF. CDR3 nucleotide sequence: TGTGCCTGTGACACCTTGGGGGATAAGGCGGTGACAGCACAACTCTTCTTT.